This TCR beta chain was obtained from a study of blood T cell repertoires in COVID-19. Across the study: Some COVID-19 samples were acute and others convalescent; all came from the United States, Italy and Spain. Nucleic acid was either cDNA or gDNA, and it came from T cells, B-cell-depleted T cells, or PBMCs.

In the original workflow: Amplification of reference gene primers was used by the study to estimate nucleated cell counts. Method: immunoSEQ multiplex PCR; TCRdb's copy keeps in-frame clones and lacks some. The V and J calls and clone size are taken from that table; D and trimming were inferred from the DNA. The sample shows approximately 230,000 clones, around 82% of them seen only once. Trimming at V came to 6 bases and at J to 10 bases, leaving 14 bases not matched to a gene. CDR3 size: 16 residues. Germline V lookup: CDR1 SGHVS, CDR2 FNYEAQ. Sequencing was carried out using peripheral blood. The TCR comes from a man aged 80 or over with acute or convalescent COVID-19. This chain connects TRBV7-6 to TRBJ2-3; 12 nucleotides agree with TRBD1. The CDR3 sequence is CASRPRAGQGASAQYF. CDR3 bases: TGTGCCAGCAGACCGAGGGCGGGACAGGGGGCATCGGCGCAGTATTTT.